This passage covers 29 T cell receptor beta chains from one sample sequenced in a study of blood T cell repertoires in COVID-19. The table came from immunoSEQ multiplex PCR; TCRdb's copy has only in-frame clones and leaves some out. The table has 150,000 or so clones, 70% to 90% seen once. The sample taken for sequencing was peripheral blood. These receptor sequences come from a man between 60 and 70 years old with COVID-19, enrolled during active disease.

This sequence joins TRBV18 and TRBJ2-7; D may be TRBD1 (5 bases). The CDR3 consists of 14 residues. Germline V gene lookup returns CDR1 KGHSH and CDR2 LQKENI. V was clipped by 3 bases and J by 2 bases, with 11 bases between them. The DNA for the CDR3 is TGTGCCAGCTCACCGGACAATTCCCCCTACGAGCAGTACTTC. This sequence encodes CASSPDNSPYEQYF. The full variable domain, rest sourced from reference TRBV18 and TRBJ2-7, is NAGVMQNPRHLVRRRGQEARLRCSPMKGHSHVYWYRQLPEEGLKFMVYLQKENIIDESGMPKERFSAEFPKEGPSILRIQQVVRGDSAAYFCASSPDNSPYEQYFGPGTRLTVT.

The chain uses TRBV6-6 and TRBJ2-7; 9 positions match TRBD1. The CDR3 length is 14 residues. Germline values: CDR1 MNHNY, CDR2 SVGAGI (reference sequence). The V gene end was trimmed by 5 bases and the J gene end by 3 bases; junction bases not matched to a gene: 5. CDR3 bases: TGTGCCAGCAGTACGACAGGGGGGTACTACGAGCAGTACTTC. This translates into CASSTTGGYYEQYF.

The V and J genes are TRBV11-2 and TRBJ2-5; the D is unclear. Germline-derived CDR1 and CDR2 are SGHAT and FQNNGV. V lost 7 bases to trimming and J lost 2 bases, with 8 bases between them. This CDR3 spans 12 amino acids. CDR3 sequence: CASTIQQETQYF. CDR3 DNA: TGTGCCAGCACCATACAACAAGAGACCCAGTACTTC.

This chain connects TRBV29-1 to TRBJ1-1; D might be TRBD1 (5 bases). The CDR3 extends over 14 amino acids. With 4 bases removed from V and 0 bases from J, the gap between germline ends came to 12 bases. Germline V CDR1 and CDR2: SQVTM, ANQGSEA. DNA for the CDR3: TGCAGCGTTGTGGGGCAGCAGGTGAACACTGAAGCTTTCTTT. Its protein is CSVVGQQVNTEAFF.

The V gene is TRBV15, the J gene TRBJ2-1; 8 nucleotides match TRBD2. Germline V gene data show CDR1 as LNHNV and CDR2 as YYDKDF (reference sequence). The CDR3 runs to 15 residues. Unmatched junction bases numbered 4, after V lost 6 bases and J lost 0 bases. Here the CDR3 reads CATSKGTSSYNEQFF. The CDR3 region has the DNA TGTGCCACCAGTAAAGGGACTAGCTCCTACAATGAGCAGTTCTTC.

This chain connects TRBV11-2 to TRBJ2-1; possibly TRBD1 for D (6 bases). CDR3 length: 17 amino acids. In germline, CDR1 is SGHAT, CDR2 FQNNGV. The ends were cut back, 5 bases at V and 0 bases at J, with 17 bases in the middle. The CDR3 region is CASSQNPDSSSYNEQFF. The CDR3 DNA follows: TGTGCCAGCAGCCAAAACCCGGACAGTTCCTCCTACAATGAGCAGTTCTTC. Looking up the rest from reference TRBV11-2 and TRBJ2-1 gives the full variable domain: EAGVAQSPRYKIIEKRQSVAFWCNPISGHATLYWYQQILGQGPKLLIQFQNNGVVDDSQLPKDRFSAERLKGVDSTLKIQPAKLEDSAVYLCASSQNPDSSSYNEQFFGPGTRLTVL.

The CDR3 here is CAWSLITGSGGYTF. DNA of the CDR3: TGTGCCTGGAGTCTAATCACAGGGTCGGGAGGCTACACCTTC. The V call is TRBV30, the J call TRBJ1-2; possible D gene TRBD1, 6 bases. The CDR3 consists of 14 residues. Trimming removed 2 bases at V and 8 bases at J, with 18 bases between. The germline V gene has CDR1 GTSNPN and CDR2 SVGIG (reference sequence).

CDR3 in amino acids: CASSFPSTGIGLYEQYF. The CDR3 DNA is TGTGCCAGCAGCTTCCCTAGCACAGGGATCGGACTTTACGAGCAGTACTTC. The chain has TRBV11-2 and TRBJ2-7; D is possibly TRBD1 (6 bases). Germline assignment: CDR1 SGHAT and CDR2 FQNNGV. The CDR3 totals 17 residues. Trimming took 3 bases from V and 4 from J, leaving 22 bases between them.

V and J are TRBV6-6 and TRBJ1-6; possible D gene TRBD1, 5 bases. The CDR3 sequence is 14 residues long. Between the trimmed V and J ends, which lost 6 bases and 5 bases, there was a span of 11 bases. Germline V gene lookup returns CDR1 MNHNY and CDR2 SVGAGI (reference sequence). CDR3 sequence: CASRAGTDNSPLHF. Written as DNA, the CDR3 is TGTGCCAGCAGGGCCGGGACTGATAATTCACCCCTCCACTTT.

The chain combines TRBV21-1 with TRBJ2-1; the table's D call, TRBD2, was not checked against the DNA. TRBV21-1 is shown as a pseudogene. The CDR3 contains 19 residues. The CDR3 DNA is TGTGCCAGCAGCAAAGCCCCACTAGCGGGGGCCTACTCCTACAATGAGCAGTTCTTC. Translated: CASSKAPLAGAYSYNEQFF.

The chain combines TRBV9 with TRBJ2-3, with D hard to call. Deletions cut 0 bases from V and 6 bases from J, with 5 bases between. The CDR3 has 12 residues. The germline CDR1 and CDR2 sequences are SGDLS and YYNGEE. CDR3 loop: CASSVAGDTQYF. The CDR3 DNA reads TGTGCCAGCAGCGTAGCAGGTGATACGCAGTATTTT.

The chain combines TRBV28 with TRBJ2-7; 8 bases match TRBD1. The CDR3 loop spans 15 amino acids. Germline V gives CDR1 MDHEN, CDR2 SYDVKM. Trimming cost V 6 bases and J 3 bases; bases outside gene matches: 10. Here the CDR3 reads CASSPGTGEGYEQYF. The CDR3 region has the DNA TGTGCCAGCAGCCCCGGGACAGGTGAAGGCTACGAGCAGTACTTC.

As to this clone: One junction end disagrees with the germline gene, perhaps due to a read error. V is TRBV7-9 and J is TRBJ2-7; 8 bases are a match to TRBD1. CDR1 is SEHNR and CDR2 is FQNEAQ in the germline V gene (reference sequence). The length of the CDR3 is 14 residues. The DNA of the CDR3 is TGTGCCAGCAGCCCCGGGACAGGATCCTCCGAGCAGTACTTC. Its protein is CASSPGTGSSEQYF.

With regard to this clone: One junction end disagrees with the germline gene, perhaps due to a read error. J is TRBJ1-2 and V is TRBV4-3; 7 bases agree with TRBD1. The CDR3 contains 17 residues. Per germline, CDR1 LGHNA and CDR2 YSLEER. This CDR3 is CASSPSTDRVTNHGYTF. The CDR3 coding sequence is TGCGCCAGCAGCCCCTCAACCGACAGGGTGACTAACCATGGCTACACCTTC.

The chain recombines TRBV6-4 with TRBJ2-1, with TRBD2 matching over 11 bases. The J segment lost 6 bases and the V segment lost 0 bases, leaving 1 base of the junction unmatched. Germline CDR1 and CDR2: MRHNA and SNTAGT. CDR3 size: 15 residues. The CDR3 is CASSDSLAGGNEQFF. As DNA, the CDR3 is TGTGCCAGCAGTGACTCCCTAGCGGGAGGCAATGAGCAGTTCTTC.

The chain uses TRBV10-3 and TRBJ1-2; 9 bases line up with TRBD1. Losses at the gene ends were 10 bases for V and 8 bases for J; bases not matched to a gene: 11. CDR3 length: 13 amino acids. CDR1 is ENHRY and CDR2 is SYGVKD in the germline V gene. The CDR3 reads CATGQGIYRGYTF. DNA of the CDR3: TGTGCCACCGGACAGGGGATTTATCGGGGCTACACCTTC.

This sequence joins TRBV5-1 and TRBJ2-1; 9 nucleotides align to TRBD2. Losses at the gene ends were 2 bases for V and 7 bases for J; bases not matched to a gene: 13. The CDR3 is 17 residues long. CDR1 and CDR2 from the germline V gene are SGHRS and YFSETQ. This CDR3 reads CASSFSSAGGPMNEQFF. The CDR3 nucleotides read TGCGCCAGCAGCTTTTCTTCCGCGGGAGGGCCGATGAATGAGCAGTTCTTC. The full variable domain, its missing parts supplied by reference TRBV5-1 and TRBJ2-1, is KAGVTQTPRYLIKTRGQQVTLSCSPISGHRSVSWYQQTPGQGLQFLFEYFSETQRNKGNFPGRFSGRQFSNSRSEMNVSTLELGDSALYLCASSFSSAGGPMNEQFFGPGTRLTVL.

V usage is TRBV9 and J usage is TRBJ1-2; possible D gene TRBD1, 6 bases. The CDR3 length is 13 residues. V lost 4 bases to trimming and J lost 9 bases, with 16 bases between them. Looked up from germline, CDR1 is SGDLS and CDR2 is YYNGEE. The CDR3 coding sequence is TGTGCCAGCAGCCCGCGGCACAGGGAGCGCTACACCTTC. Translation: CASSPRHRERYTF. Variable domain in full (rest from reference TRBV9 and TRBJ1-2): DSGVTQTPKHLITATGQRVTLRCSPRSGDLSVYWYQQSLDQGLQFLIQYYNGEERAKGNILERFSAQQFPDLHSELNLSSLELGDSALYFCASSPRHRERYTFGSGTRLTVV.

J is TRBJ2-3 and V is TRBV14, with D possibly being TRBD2 (6 bases). There are 15 residues in the CDR3. The germline CDR1 and CDR2 sequences are SGHDN and FVKESK. The V and J ends lost 0 bases and 6 bases respectively, with 13 bases between them. CDR3 loop: CASSQDRRGTDTQYF. The CDR3 bases are TGTGCCAGCAGCCAAGATCGACGGGGGACCGATACGCAGTATTTT.

J is TRBJ2-1 and V is TRBV29-1, with TRBD2 identical over 9 bases. Germline V lookup: CDR1 SQVTM, CDR2 ANQGSEA. CDR3 length: 15 amino acids. V shed 3 bases and J 7 bases; nucleotides not matched to a gene: 10. CDR3 in amino acids: CSVEVAGGRGNEQFF. The CDR3 nucleotides are TGCAGCGTTGAGGTGGCGGGGGGGCGAGGGAATGAGCAGTTCTTC.

This clone was seen a few times. J is TRBJ1-5 and V is TRBV6-2 or TRBV6-3, with unresolved D. CDR1 MNHEY and CDR2 SVGEGT come from the germline V gene. The V end lost 2 bases, the J end lost 6 bases, and 14 bases lay between the germline ends. This CDR3 region has 15 residues. This CDR3 is CASSYNPPSGQPQHF. CDR3 bases: TGTGCCAGCAGTTACAACCCGCCGTCCGGTCAGCCCCAGCATTTT.

The V gene is TRBV19, the J gene TRBJ1-5, with D hard to call. Per germline, CDR1 LNHDA and CDR2 SQIVND (reference sequence). V gave up 5 bases and J gave up 1 base, with 6 bases separating them. The CDR3 has 13 residues. CDR3 sequence reads: CASSLTSNQPQHF. The CDR3 region has the DNA TGTGCCAGTAGTCTGACAAGCAATCAGCCCCAGCATTTT.

V and J are TRBV9 and TRBJ1-5; 9 bases match TRBD1. V lost 4 bases, J lost 6 bases, and 5 bases stayed unmatched. The CDR3 totals 14 residues. Germline V gives CDR1 SGDLS, CDR2 YYNGEE. CDR3 nucleotide sequence: TGTGCCAGCAGCCGGACAGGGGTTGGTCAGCCCCAGCATTTT. It yields the protein CASSRTGVGQPQHF.

The J gene is TRBJ1-2, the V gene TRBV19; D is undetermined. Germline V CDR1 and CDR2: LNHDA, SQIVND (reference sequence). V lost 6 bases to trimming and J lost 6 bases, with 14 bases between them. The CDR3 extends over 13 amino acids. In DNA form, the CDR3 reads TGTGCCAGTAGCACCTCAGGAACGGATGGCTACACCTTC. It specifies CASSTSGTDGYTF. Filled out from reference TRBV19 and TRBJ1-2, the complete variable domain reads DGGITQSPKYLFRKEGQNVTLSCEQNLNHDAMYWYRQDPGQGLRLIYYSQIVNDFQKGDIAEGYSVSREKKESFPLTVTSAQKNPTAFYLCASSTSGTDGYTFGSGTRLTVV.

This rearrangement joins TRBV4-3 to TRBJ2-2; D may be TRBD1 (6 bases). Per the germline V gene, CDR1 is LGHNA and CDR2 is YSLEER. With 1 base removed from V and 0 bases from J, the gap between germline ends came to 12 bases. This CDR3 spans 17 amino acids. The CDR3 nucleotides read TGCGCCAGCAGCCAAGTTTGGACAGCCGCGAACACCGGGGAGCTGTTTTTT. This sequence encodes CASSQVWTAANTGELFF.

The J gene is TRBJ2-1, the V gene TRBV12-3 or TRBV12-4; 7 positions agree with TRBD1. V dropped 7 bases and J dropped 12; count of bases not matched to a gene: 6. The CDR3 covers 11 residues. CDR3 region: CASTQGPRQFF. CDR3 in DNA: TGTGCCAGCACACAGGGGCCCCGGCAGTTCTTC.

The genes are TRBV5-1 and TRBJ2-7; 12 bases are shared with TRBD2. CDR1 SGHRS and CDR2 YFSETQ come from the germline V gene. The CDR3 totals 16 residues. After removal of 0 bases from V and 7 bases from J, the junction contained 8 bases not matched to a gene. The CDR3 DNA sequence: TGCGCCAGCAGCTTGGGCCTAGCGGGAGGGCAGTGGGAGCAGTACTTC. The encoded protein is CASSLGLAGGQWEQYF.

The chain employs TRBV7-6 and TRBJ2-5; perhaps TRBD2 as D (6 bases). Germline V gene sequence: CDR1 SGHVS, CDR2 FNYEAQ. The CDR3 runs to 16 residues. The ends were cut back, 6 bases at V and 4 bases at J, with 21 bases in the middle. The CDR3 reads CASSSRDLKGGETQYF. The CDR3 nucleotides are TGTGCCAGCAGTTCGCGGGATCTGAAGGGAGGAGAGACCCAGTACTTC.

In its sample, this clone was seen a few times. The chain combines TRBV5-1 with TRBJ2-1; 9 bases fit TRBD2. V gave up 0 bases and J gave up 13 bases; unmatched junction bases: 17. The length of the CDR3 is 17 residues. Germline CDR1 is SGHRS and CDR2 is YFSETQ. Here the CDR3 DNA reads TGCGCCAGCAGCTTGGCCCTCCTTCCTAGCGGGGCTCAGGACCAGTTCTTC. Translation gives CASSLALLPSGAQDQFF.